These 25 T cell receptor beta chains share one sample of origin, sequenced in a study of blood T cell repertoires in COVID-19. The repertoire was sequenced with immunoSEQ multiplex PCR; TCRdb's copy has only in-frame clones and lacks some. The data hold under 300,000 clones, with approximately 83% observed a single time. The source material was PBMCs or T cells enriched from blood (not recorded which). The receptor set was obtained from a middle-aged woman with acute COVID-19.

The chain employs TRBV7-9 and TRBJ1-1; D might be TRBD1 (6 bases). Germline V lookup: CDR1 SEHNR, CDR2 FQNEAQ (reference sequence). V was pared by 5 bases and J by 4 bases, with 14 bases between. This CDR3 comprises 14 residues. The CDR3 protein is CASSLGQSSTEAFF. DNA of the CDR3: TGTGCCAGCAGCCTAGGACAGTCGAGCACTGAAGCTTTCTTT.

This rearrangement joins TRBV5-6 to TRBJ2-7; 10 bases map to TRBD2. Germline V gives CDR1 SGHDT, CDR2 YYEEEE. V dropped 4 bases and J dropped 3; count of bases not matched to a gene: 4. The CDR3 runs to 14 residues. CDR3 sequence (DNA): TGTGCCAGCAGCCGGACTAGCGGATACTACGAGCAGTACTTC. The encoded protein is CASSRTSGYYEQYF. The full variable domain, in which reference TRBV5-6 and TRBJ2-7 provide the parts outside the CDR3, is DAGVTQSPTHLIKTRGQQVTLRCSPKSGHDTVSWYQQALGQGPQFIFQYYEEEERQRGNFPDRFSGHQFPNYSSELNVNALLLGDSALYLCASSRTSGYYEQYFGPGTRLTVT.

V and J are TRBV5-4 and TRBJ2-3, with TRBD2 as a possible D gene (6 bases). The CDR3 is made up of 14 amino acids. Per germline, CDR1 SGHNT and CDR2 YYREEE (reference sequence). Trimming left V 9 bases short and J 1 base short, with 15 bases between. The CDR3 protein is CAIPSAGRTDTQYF. DNA of the CDR3: TGTGCCATACCTAGTGCGGGGCGCACAGATACGCAGTATTTT.

This clone was detected a few times. The chain joins TRBV2 to TRBJ1-2, with a weak D call TRBD1 (5 bases). The CDR3 loop spans 12 amino acids. Germline assignment: CDR1 SNHLY and CDR2 FYNNEI. Trimming cost V 6 bases and J 4 bases, with 9 bases left between them. The CDR3 protein is CASRAQGYGYTF. The CDR3 DNA reads TGTGCCAGCAGGGCCCAGGGCTATGGCTACACCTTC.

The rearrangement joins TRBV11-3 to TRBJ2-1, with 15 bases fitting TRBD2. The CDR3 has 18 amino acids. Looked up from germline, CDR1 is SGHNT and CDR2 is YENEEA. V dropped 0 bases and J dropped 7; count of bases not matched to a gene: 7. DNA for the CDR3: TGTGCCAGCAGCTTAGATTTGGGACTAGCGGGAGGTTCGAATGAGCAGTTCTTC. As protein: CASSLDLGLAGGSNEQFF.

The chain uses TRBV28 and TRBJ2-5, with 14 bases identical to TRBD2. The V gene end was trimmed by 7 bases and the J gene end by 1 base; junction bases not matched to a gene: 11. Germline V CDR1 and CDR2: MDHEN, SYDVKM. The CDR3 extends over 18 amino acids. The CDR3 DNA is TGTGCCAGCACCCCCGGGACTAGCGGGAGAGCCAGCCAAGAGACCCAGTACTTC. This translates into CASTPGTSGRASQETQYF.

The chain employs TRBV19 and TRBJ2-3; 14 bases agree with TRBD2. Germline V lookup: CDR1 LNHDA, CDR2 SQIVND (reference sequence). The CDR3 covers 18 residues. V shed 4 bases, J shed 4 bases, and the junction held 10 bases outside the gene matches. The CDR3: CASSTPGTSGSTSDTQYF. In DNA form, the CDR3 reads TGTGCCAGTAGTACCCCCGGGACTAGCGGGAGTACGTCAGATACGCAGTATTTT.

This chain links TRBV5-1 with TRBJ2-3, with TRBD2 identical over 7 bases. V lost 4 bases and J lost 0; bases outside the gene matches: 8. The CDR3 consists of 16 residues. CDR1 is SGHRS and CDR2 is YFSETQ in the germline V gene. CDR3 bases: TGCGCCAGCAGCCTTAGTGGTAGCGGGAGCACAGATACGCAGTATTTT. This codes for CASSLSGSGSTDTQYF.

In this sample, this clone turned up a few times. V usage is TRBV5-4 and J usage is TRBJ2-1, with 11 bases fitting TRBD2. Germline values: CDR1 SGHNT, CDR2 YYREEE (reference sequence). J was trimmed by 4 bases and V by 4 bases; bases with no gene match: 4. The CDR3 is 15 amino acids. This CDR3 reads CASSRGLAEYNEQFF. For the CDR3, the DNA is TGTGCCAGCAGCCGGGGACTAGCGGAATACAATGAGCAGTTCTTC. The full variable domain, in which reference TRBV5-4 and TRBJ2-1 provide the parts outside the CDR3, is ETGVTQSPTHLIKTRGQQVTLRCSSQSGHNTVSWYQQALGQGPQFIFQYYREEENGRGNFPPRFSGLQFPNYSSELNVNALELDDSALYLCASSRGLAEYNEQFFGPGTRLTVL.

V usage is TRBV9 and J usage is TRBJ2-3; 8 bases fit TRBD2. Germline lookup yields CDR1 SGDLS and CDR2 YYNGEE. The V and J ends lost 4 bases and 4 bases, in that order; junction bases with no gene match: 8. This CDR3 region has 15 residues. CDR3 in amino acids: CASSRGPGGPDTQYF. DNA of the CDR3: TGTGCCAGCAGCCGCGGCCCGGGAGGGCCAGATACGCAGTATTTT.

The chain carries TRBV2 and TRBJ1-6; TRBD1 aligns across 7 bases. Germline lookup yields CDR1 SNHLY and CDR2 FYNNEI. V was pared by 9 bases and J by 7 bases, with 6 bases of the junction left unmatched. CDR3 size: 13 residues. The CDR3 is CASGQALNSPLHF. Here the CDR3 DNA reads TGTGCCAGTGGACAGGCCCTAAATTCACCCCTCCACTTT.

V usage is TRBV11-3 and J usage is TRBJ2-5, with TRBD1 matching 7 bases. Germline CDR1 is SGHNT and CDR2 is YENEEA. This CDR3 region has 14 residues. J was trimmed by 4 bases and V by 5 bases; bases with no gene match: 7. The CDR3 DNA reads TGTGCCAGCAGCCCTAGGGACAGTACAGAGACCCAGTACTTC. This translates into CASSPRDSTETQYF.

The chain links TRBV10-2 to TRBJ2-7; 7 bases align to TRBD1. The ends lost 5 bases at V and 1 base at J; junction bases unmatched: 2. CDR1 is WSHSY, CDR2 SAAADI, per germline. The CDR3 has 13 amino acids. The CDR3 reads CASSPGQSYEQYF. The CDR3 coding sequence is TGCGCCAGCAGTCCGGGACAGTCCTACGAGCAGTACTTC.

The chain is built from TRBV18 and TRBJ2-2; D is unresolved. The V and J ends lost 5 bases and 1 base respectively, with 8 bases between them. The CDR3 length is 14 residues. Germline V gene data show CDR1 as KGHSH and CDR2 as LQKENI. CDR3 amino acids: CASSTGGNTGELFF. DNA of the CDR3: TGTGCCAGCTCAACGGGTGGGAACACCGGGGAGCTGTTTTTT. Combining the CDR3 with reference TRBV18 and TRBJ2-2 gives the whole variable domain NAGVMQNPRHLVRRRGQEARLRCSPMKGHSHVYWYRQLPEEGLKFMVYLQKENIIDESGMPKERFSAEFPKEGPSILRIQQVVRGDSAAYFCASSTGGNTGELFFGEGSRLTVL.

The V gene is TRBV20-1, the J gene TRBJ1-2, with 12 bases identical to TRBD1. V lost 3 bases and J lost 4; bases outside the gene matches: 6. Germline CDR1 and CDR2: DFQATT and SNEGSKA (reference sequence). This CDR3 comprises 15 residues. The CDR3, as DNA: TGCAGTGCTAGTAGCGGGACAGGGGGCGGCTATGGCTACACCTTC. Translated, it gives CSASSGTGGGYGYTF.

CDR3 nucleotide sequence: TGTGCCAGCAGCCTCCGCAGGGGGAGTGATTCACCCCTCCACTTT. Its protein is CASSLRRGSDSPLHF. The gene calls are TRBV27 and TRBJ1-6, with TRBD1 matching 7 bases. V shed 6 bases, J shed 8 bases, and the junction held 10 bases outside the gene matches. Germline CDR1 reads MNHEY; CDR2 reads SMNVEV (reference sequence). CDR3 length: 15 residues.

CDR3 amino acids: CAGEVGGKHEQYF. CDR3 coding DNA: TGTGCCGGGGAGGTGGGGGGGAAACACGAGCAGTACTTC. The rearrangement joins TRBV21-1 to TRBJ2-7; TRBD2 was called by the table and not checked on the DNA. TRBV21-1 is a recognized pseudogene. This CDR3 is 13 amino acids long.

CDR3 protein: CASSVGGGQDPQETQYF. CDR3 in DNA: TGTGCCAGCAGCGTAGGGGGAGGACAGGACCCCCAAGAGACCCAGTACTTC. The genes are TRBV9 and TRBJ2-5, with a possible D match to TRBD1 (7 bases). The ends were cut back, 0 bases at V and 1 base at J, with 16 bases in the middle. CDR1 is SGDLS and CDR2 is YYNGEE in the germline V gene. CDR3 length: 17 amino acids.

This sequence joins TRBV7-9 and TRBJ1-4; TRBD1 agrees at 8 bases. Germline CDR1 and CDR2: SEHNR and FQNEAQ (reference sequence). With V trimmed by 4 bases and J by 8 bases, 3 bases remained unmatched. CDR3 length: 13 residues. The CDR3 protein is CASSSDREEKLFF. The CDR3 nucleotides read TGTGCCAGCAGCTCGGACAGGGAAGAAAAACTGTTTTTT.

The rearrangement uses TRBV2 and TRBJ1-2, with D possibly matching TRBD1 (5 bases). This CDR3 region has 14 residues. Germline CDR1 and CDR2: SNHLY and FYNNEI. V lost 9 bases and J 3 bases, leaving 17 bases between the germline ends. DNA for the CDR3: TGTGCCAGTACCAGGCGGGGCAGGGACTATGGCTACACCTTC. Residues: CASTRRGRDYGYTF. Full variable domain (rest looked up from reference TRBV2 and TRBJ1-2): EPEVTQTPSHQVTQMGQEVILRCVPISNHLYFYWYRQILGQKVEFLVSFYNNEISEKSEIFDDQFSVERPDGSNFTLKIRSTKLEDSAMYFCASTRRGRDYGYTFGSGTRLTVV.

This sequence joins TRBV2 and TRBJ1-6, with D hard to call. This CDR3 is 14 amino acids long. Germline lookup yields CDR1 SNHLY and CDR2 FYNNEI. V dropped 5 bases and J dropped 9 bases, with 14 bases sitting between them. The CDR3 bases are TGTGCCAGCAGTTTCTCGGGGTCGGGTTCACCCCTCCACTTT. It translates to CASSFSGSGSPLHF.

This rearrangement joins TRBV27 to TRBJ2-5; 7 positions agree with TRBD1. CDR3 length: 14 residues. Germline-derived CDR1 and CDR2 are MNHEY and SMNVEV (reference sequence). Trimming cost V 5 bases and J 3 bases; bases outside gene matches: 6. The CDR3 region has the DNA TGTGCCAGCAGTGATGGGGACAGAAAAGAGACCCAGTACTTC. Its translation: CASSDGDRKETQYF.

CDR3 amino acids: CASSDPGLNTDTQYF. The CDR3 nucleotides read TGTGCCAGCTCGGACCCCGGACTCAACACAGATACGCAGTATTTT. The V and J genes are TRBV25-1 and TRBJ2-3, with D possibly TRBD2 on 5 matching bases. Germline values: CDR1 MGHDK, CDR2 SYGVNS. V was pared by 8 bases and J by 2 bases, with 17 bases between. The CDR3 has 15 residues.

The chain combines TRBV21-1 with TRBJ2-7; the DNA was not compared with TRBD2, the D call given in the table. TRBV21-1 is noted as a pseudogene. CDR3 length equals 15 residues. CDR3 protein: CASNPGLAVGGEQYF. CDR3 nucleotides: TGTGCCAGCAATCCGGGACTAGCGGTCGGGGGGGAGCAGTACTTC.

This clone was seen only once. The genes are TRBV19 and TRBJ1-1; 9 nucleotides agree with TRBD1. Per germline, CDR1 LNHDA and CDR2 SQIVND (reference sequence). The CDR3 consists of 16 residues. The V segment lost 7 bases and the J segment 5 bases; nucleotides outside the gene matches: 14. In nucleotides, the CDR3 is TGTGCCAGTAAACCCTCCGGTGTGACAGGGGGGACTGAAGCTTTCTTT. It codes for CASKPSGVTGGTEAFF. Full variable domain (remainder filled in from reference TRBV19 and TRBJ1-1): DGGITQSPKYLFRKEGQNVTLSCEQNLNHDAMYWYRQDPGQGLRLIYYSQIVNDFQKGDIAEGYSVSREKKESFPLTVTSAQKNPTAFYLCASKPSGVTGGTEAFFGQGTRLTVV.